The sequence of this TCR beta chain was determined in a study of siplizumab effects on memory and regulatory T cells. Study observations and caveats: Controls had 26.9% Treg-derived mappable alloreactive CD4+ clones on average, versus around 62% with siplizumab. Proliferating Tregs from siplizumab cultures lacked functional confirmation of suppression.

With respect to this clone: Its antigen is not known.

CDR3 size: 13 residues. The germline V gene has CDR1 SGHTS and CDR2 YDEGEE. Between the trimmed V and J ends, which lost 4 bases and 13 bases, there was a span of 19 bases. Assays examined about 100,000 TCR templates per sample. Some clones are missing from TCRdb's copy, which holds only in-frame ones; the method was immunoSEQ multiplex PCR. The table lists 80,000 to 95,000 clones, 85% to 95% of them singletons. What was sequenced was CD8+ T cells sorted from blood. The chain couples TRBV5-8 to TRBJ2-3, with TRBD1 as a possible D gene (6 bases). This TCR was sampled from a human donor in good health. As DNA, the CDR3 is TGTGCCAGCAGCCTAGGGGGACGCCAAGACAAGTATTTT. Its translation is CASSLGGRQDKYF.